This T cell receptor beta chain was observed in a study of cytomegalovirus exposure and HLA in healthy donors. Overall study: Among the approximately 430 donors who were genotyped, approximately 84% fell in the genetic ancestry cluster that is associated with self-reported Caucasian donors.

Study results and caveats: TCR beta V- and J-gene trimming, according to a later analysis, was linked to a missense DCLRE1C variant. Associated with HLA alleles at 0.05 false discovery rate in a later analysis were over 15,000 TCR beta sequences. Some TCR beta chains (around 180 of them) were listed as cytomegalovirus-associated.

From germline, CDR1 is LGHNA and CDR2 YNFKEQ. CDR3 size: 15 residues. Trimming cost V 0 bases and J 0 bases, with 8 bases left between them. PCR employed 60 Vbeta and 13 Jbeta primers. The data were produced by immunoSEQ multiplex PCR, yet TCRdb's version contains in-frame clones alone and is incomplete. Here the sample spans 200,000 or so clones, roughly 73% being singletons. This clone was observed a few times. Its antigen is not known. This TCR derives from a woman in her twenties or thirties in good health and CMV-seropositive. Sequenced sample: PBMCs. V usage is TRBV4-2 and J usage is TRBJ1-2; D not certain. The CDR3: CASSQDSPANYGYTF. DNA of the CDR3: TGTGCCAGCAGCCAAGATTCCCCTGCTAACTATGGCTACACCTTC.